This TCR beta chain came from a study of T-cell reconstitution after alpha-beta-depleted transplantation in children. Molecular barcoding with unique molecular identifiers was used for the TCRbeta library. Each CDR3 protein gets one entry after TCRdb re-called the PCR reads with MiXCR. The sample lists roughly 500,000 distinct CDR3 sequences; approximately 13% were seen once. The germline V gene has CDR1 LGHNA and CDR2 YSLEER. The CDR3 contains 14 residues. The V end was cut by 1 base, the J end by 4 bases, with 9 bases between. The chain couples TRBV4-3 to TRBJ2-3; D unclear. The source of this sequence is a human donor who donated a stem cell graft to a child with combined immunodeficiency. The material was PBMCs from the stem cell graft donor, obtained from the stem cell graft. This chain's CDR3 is CASSQGPGPDTQYF. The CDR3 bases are TGCGCCAGCAGCCAAGGGCCGGGTCCAGATACGCAGTATTTT.